This T cell receptor beta chain was obtained from a study of CD8+ T cells in alopecia areata. Overall study results and limits: The study found higher clonality in lesional than normal scalp, especially in alopecia totalis/universalis. Mice showed TCR sharing more clearly than patients did, possibly owing to HLA. In scalp samples, resident alphabeta T cells of normal skin are also sequenced.

As regards this clone: Its antigen is not known.

V was clipped by 6 bases and J by 0 bases; unmatched bases: 7. Germline V lookup: CDR1 MNHEY, CDR2 SMNVEV (reference sequence). CDR3 length: 15 residues. The authors extracted RNA and reverse transcribed it into cDNA as the sequencing template. Only in-frame clones appear in the TCRdb table, and some are missing; sequencing was by immunoSEQ multiplex PCR. The sample has about 150,000 clones, around two thirds seen once; the top ten hold approximately 34%. Sorting separated CD4+ and CD8+ T cells out of PBMCs. The rearrangement joins TRBV27 to TRBJ1-1; TRBD1 matches at 7 bases. The clonotype comes from a human donor in good health. The sample consisted of CD8+ T cells sorted from blood. The CDR3 loop is CASSYRTGLNTEAFF. The CDR3 region has the DNA TGTGCCAGCAGCTACCGGACAGGACTGAACACTGAAGCTTTCTTT.